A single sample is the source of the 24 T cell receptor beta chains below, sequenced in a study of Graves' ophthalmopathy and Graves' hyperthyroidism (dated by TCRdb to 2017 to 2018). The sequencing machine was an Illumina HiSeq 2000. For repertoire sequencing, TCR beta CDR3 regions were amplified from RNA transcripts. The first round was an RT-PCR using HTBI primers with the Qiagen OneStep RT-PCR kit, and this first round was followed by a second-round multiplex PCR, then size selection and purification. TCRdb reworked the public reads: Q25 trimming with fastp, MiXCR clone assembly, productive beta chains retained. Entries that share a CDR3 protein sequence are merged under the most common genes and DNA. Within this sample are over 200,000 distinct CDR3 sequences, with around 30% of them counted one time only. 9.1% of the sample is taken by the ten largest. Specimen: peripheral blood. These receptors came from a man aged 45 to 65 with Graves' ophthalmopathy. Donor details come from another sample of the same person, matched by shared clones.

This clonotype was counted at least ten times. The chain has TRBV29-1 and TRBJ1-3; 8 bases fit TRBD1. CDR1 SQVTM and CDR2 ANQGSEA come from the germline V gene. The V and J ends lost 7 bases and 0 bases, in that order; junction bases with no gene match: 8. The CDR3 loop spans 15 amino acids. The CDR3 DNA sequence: TGCAGCGCCTGGACAGGGATAGGCTCTGGAAACACCATATATTTT. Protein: CSAWTGIGSGNTIYF.

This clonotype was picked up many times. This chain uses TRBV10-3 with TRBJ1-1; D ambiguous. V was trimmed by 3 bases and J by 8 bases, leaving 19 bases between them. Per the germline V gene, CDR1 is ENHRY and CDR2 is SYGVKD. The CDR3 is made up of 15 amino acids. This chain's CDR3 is CAISDTTSGFIEAFF. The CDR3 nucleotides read TGTGCCATCAGTGATACAACGTCGGGGTTTATCGAAGCTTTCTTT.

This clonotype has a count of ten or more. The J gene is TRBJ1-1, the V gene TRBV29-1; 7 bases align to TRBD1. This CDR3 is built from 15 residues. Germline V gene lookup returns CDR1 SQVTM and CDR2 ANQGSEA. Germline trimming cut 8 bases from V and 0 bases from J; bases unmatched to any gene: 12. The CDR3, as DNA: TGCAGCTGCAGGGGGGCAAGAATCATGAACACTGAAGCTTTCTTT. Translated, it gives CSCRGARIMNTEAFF.

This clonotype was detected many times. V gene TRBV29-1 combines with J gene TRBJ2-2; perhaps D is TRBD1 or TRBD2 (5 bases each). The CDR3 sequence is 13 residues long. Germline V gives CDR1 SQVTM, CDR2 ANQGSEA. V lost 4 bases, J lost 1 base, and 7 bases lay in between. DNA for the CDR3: TGCAGCGTTGTGGGGGAGAACACCGGGGAGCTGTTTTTT. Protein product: CSVVGENTGELFF.

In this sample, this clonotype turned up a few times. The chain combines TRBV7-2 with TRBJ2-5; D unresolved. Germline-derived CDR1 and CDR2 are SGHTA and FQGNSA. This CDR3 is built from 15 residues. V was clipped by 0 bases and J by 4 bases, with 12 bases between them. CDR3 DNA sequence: TGTGCCAGCAGCTTAGCGGGCCACCGTGGAGAGACCCAGTACTTC. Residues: CASSLAGHRGETQYF.

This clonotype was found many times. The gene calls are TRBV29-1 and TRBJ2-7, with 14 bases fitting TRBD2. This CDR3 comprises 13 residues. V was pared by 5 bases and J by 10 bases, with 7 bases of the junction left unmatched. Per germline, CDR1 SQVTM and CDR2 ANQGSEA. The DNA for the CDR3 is TGCAGCGTTCAGGGACTAGCGGGAGTGGATCAGTACTTC. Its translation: CSVQGLAGVDQYF.

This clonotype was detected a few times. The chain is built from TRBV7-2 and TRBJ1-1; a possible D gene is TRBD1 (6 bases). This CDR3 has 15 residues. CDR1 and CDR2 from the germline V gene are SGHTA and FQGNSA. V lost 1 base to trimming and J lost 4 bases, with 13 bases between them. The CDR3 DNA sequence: TGTGCCAGCAGCTTAGGGTTAGGGGGGGGCACTGAAGCTTTCTTT. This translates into CASSLGLGGGTEAFF.

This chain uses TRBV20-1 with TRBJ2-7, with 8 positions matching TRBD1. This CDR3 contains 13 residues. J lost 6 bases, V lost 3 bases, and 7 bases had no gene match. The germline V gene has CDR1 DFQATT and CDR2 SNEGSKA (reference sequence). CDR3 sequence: CSASDRGRGEQYF. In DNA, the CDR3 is TGCAGTGCTAGCGACAGGGGAAGAGGCGAGCAGTACTTC.

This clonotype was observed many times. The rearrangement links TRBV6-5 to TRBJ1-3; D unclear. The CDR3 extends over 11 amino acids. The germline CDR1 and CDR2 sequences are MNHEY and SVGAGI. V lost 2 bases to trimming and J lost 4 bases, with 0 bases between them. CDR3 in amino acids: CASSYGNTIYF. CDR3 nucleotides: TGTGCCAGCAGTTACGGAAACACCATATATTTT.

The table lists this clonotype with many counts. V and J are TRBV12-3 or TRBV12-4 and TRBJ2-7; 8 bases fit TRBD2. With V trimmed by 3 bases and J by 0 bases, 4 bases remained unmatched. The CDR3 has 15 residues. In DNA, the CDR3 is TGTGCCAGCAGTTTCGGCGGGAGGAGCTCCTACGAGCAGTACTTC. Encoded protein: CASSFGGRSSYEQYF.

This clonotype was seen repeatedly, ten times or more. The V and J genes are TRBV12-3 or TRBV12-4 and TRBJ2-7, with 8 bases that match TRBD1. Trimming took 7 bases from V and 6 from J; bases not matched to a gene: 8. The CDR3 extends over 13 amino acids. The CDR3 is CASTYRGSREQYF. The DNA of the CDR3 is TGTGCCAGCACATACAGGGGGAGTCGCGAGCAGTACTTC.

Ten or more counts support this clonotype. The CDR3 loop is CASSPYRSSYEQYF. CDR3 DNA: TGTGCCAGCTCACCTTACAGGAGCTCCTACGAGCAGTACTTC. The chain is built from TRBV18 and TRBJ2-7, with D perhaps matching TRBD1 (5 bases). The V end lost 3 bases, the J end lost 0 bases, and 9 bases lay between the germline ends. The CDR3 runs to 14 residues. Germline CDR1 KGHSH, CDR2 LQKENI.

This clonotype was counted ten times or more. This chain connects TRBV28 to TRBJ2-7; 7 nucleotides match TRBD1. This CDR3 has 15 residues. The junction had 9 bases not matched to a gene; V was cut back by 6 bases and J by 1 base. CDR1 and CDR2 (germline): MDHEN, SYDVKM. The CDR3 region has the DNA TGTGCCAGCAGCTCTAGGGACAGAATTTCCTACGAGCAGTACTTC. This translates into CASSSRDRISYEQYF.

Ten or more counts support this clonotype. The CDR3 spells CAWGGGAPGELFF. CDR3 bases: TGTGCCTGGGGGGGGGGGGCCCCCGGGGAGCTGTTTTTT. This rearrangement joins TRBV30 to TRBJ2-2, with D possibly matching TRBD2 (7 bases). Germline V gene lookup returns CDR1 GTSNPN and CDR2 SVGIG (reference sequence). Trimming removed 5 bases from V and 6 bases from J, with 13 bases in between. CDR3 size: 13 residues. The full variable domain, completed using reference TRBV30 and TRBJ2-2, is SQTIHQWPATLVQPVGSPLSLECTVEGTSNPNLYWYRQAAGRGLQLLFYSVGIGQISSEVPQNLSASRPQDRQFILSSKKLLLSDSGFYLCAWGGGAPGELFFGEGSRLTVL.

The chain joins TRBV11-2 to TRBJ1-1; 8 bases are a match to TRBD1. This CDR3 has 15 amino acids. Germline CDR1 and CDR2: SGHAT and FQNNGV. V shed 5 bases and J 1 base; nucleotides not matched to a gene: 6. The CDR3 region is CASSPSDRANTEAFF. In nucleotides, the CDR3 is TGTGCCAGCAGCCCGTCGGACAGGGCGAACACTGAAGCTTTCTTT.

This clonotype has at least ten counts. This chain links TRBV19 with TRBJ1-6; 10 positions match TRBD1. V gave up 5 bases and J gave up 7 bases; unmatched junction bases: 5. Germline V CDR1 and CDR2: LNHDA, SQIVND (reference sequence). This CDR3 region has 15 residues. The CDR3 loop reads CASSPPGQGNSPLHF. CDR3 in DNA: TGTGCCAGTAGTCCTCCGGGACAGGGGAATTCACCCCTCCACTTT.

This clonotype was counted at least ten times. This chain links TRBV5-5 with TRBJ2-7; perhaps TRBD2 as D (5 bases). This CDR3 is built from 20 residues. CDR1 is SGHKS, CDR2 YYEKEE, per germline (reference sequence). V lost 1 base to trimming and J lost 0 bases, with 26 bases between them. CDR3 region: CASSLRSGGPWVPSSYEQYF. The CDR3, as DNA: TGTGCCAGCAGCTTGCGGAGTGGCGGGCCGTGGGTGCCTAGCTCCTACGAGCAGTACTTC.

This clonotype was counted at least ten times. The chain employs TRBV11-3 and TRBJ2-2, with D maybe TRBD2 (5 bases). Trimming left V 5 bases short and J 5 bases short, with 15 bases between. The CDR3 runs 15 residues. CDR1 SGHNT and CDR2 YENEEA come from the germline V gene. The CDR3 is CASSPGIGETGELFF. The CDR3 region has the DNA TGTGCCAGCAGCCCGGGTATTGGGGAGACCGGGGAGCTGTTTTTT.

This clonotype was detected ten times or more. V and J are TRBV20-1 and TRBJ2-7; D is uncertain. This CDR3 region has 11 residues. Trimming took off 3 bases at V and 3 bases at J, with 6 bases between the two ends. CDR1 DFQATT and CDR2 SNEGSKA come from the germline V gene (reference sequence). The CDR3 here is CSASWGYEQYF. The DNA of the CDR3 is TGCAGTGCTAGTTGGGGCTACGAGCAGTACTTC.

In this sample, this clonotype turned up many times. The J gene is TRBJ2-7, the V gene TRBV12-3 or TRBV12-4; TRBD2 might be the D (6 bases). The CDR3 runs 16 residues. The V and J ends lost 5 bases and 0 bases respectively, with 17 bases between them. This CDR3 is CASSPHYSGTSYEQYF. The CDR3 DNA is TGTGCCAGCAGTCCTCACTATAGCGGAACCTCCTACGAGCAGTACTTC.

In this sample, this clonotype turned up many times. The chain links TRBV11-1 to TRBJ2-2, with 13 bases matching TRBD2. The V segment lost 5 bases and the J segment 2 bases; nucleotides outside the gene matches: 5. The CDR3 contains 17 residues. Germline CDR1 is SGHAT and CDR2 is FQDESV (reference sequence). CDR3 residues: CASSKGLAGPNTGELFF. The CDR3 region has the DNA TGTGCCAGCAGCAAGGGACTAGCGGGACCCAACACCGGGGAGCTGTTTTTT.

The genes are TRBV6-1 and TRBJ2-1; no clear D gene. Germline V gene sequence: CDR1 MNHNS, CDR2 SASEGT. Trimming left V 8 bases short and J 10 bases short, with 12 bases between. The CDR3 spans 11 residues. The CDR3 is CASDPGGEQFF. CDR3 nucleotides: TGTGCCAGCGACCCGGGTGGCGAGCAGTTCTTC.

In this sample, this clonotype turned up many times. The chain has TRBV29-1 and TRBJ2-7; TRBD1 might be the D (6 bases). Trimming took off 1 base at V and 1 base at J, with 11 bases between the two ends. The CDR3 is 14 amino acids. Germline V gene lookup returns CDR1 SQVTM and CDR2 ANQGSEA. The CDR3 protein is CSVEGQGSSYEQYF. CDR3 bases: TGCAGCGTTGAAGGGCAGGGGAGTTCCTACGAGCAGTACTTC.

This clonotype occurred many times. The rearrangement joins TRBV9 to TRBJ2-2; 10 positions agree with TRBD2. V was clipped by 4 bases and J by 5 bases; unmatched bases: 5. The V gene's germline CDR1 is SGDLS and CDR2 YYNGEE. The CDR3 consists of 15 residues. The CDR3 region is CASSRSGRDTGELFF. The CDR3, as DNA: TGTGCCAGCAGCAGAAGCGGGAGGGATACCGGGGAGCTGTTTTTT.